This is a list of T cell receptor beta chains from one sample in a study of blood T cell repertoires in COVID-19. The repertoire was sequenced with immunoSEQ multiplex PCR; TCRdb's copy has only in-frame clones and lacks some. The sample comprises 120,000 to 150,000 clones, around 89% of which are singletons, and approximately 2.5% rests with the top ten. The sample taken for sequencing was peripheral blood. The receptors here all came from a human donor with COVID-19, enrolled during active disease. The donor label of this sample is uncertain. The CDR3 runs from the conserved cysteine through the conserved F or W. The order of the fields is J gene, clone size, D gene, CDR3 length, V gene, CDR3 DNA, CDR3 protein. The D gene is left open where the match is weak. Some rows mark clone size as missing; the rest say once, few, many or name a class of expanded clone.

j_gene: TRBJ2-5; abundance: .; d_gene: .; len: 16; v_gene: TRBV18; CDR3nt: TGTGCCAGCTCACCACGGGGCCCCCAACTCCAAGAGACCCAGTACTTC; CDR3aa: CASSPRGPQLQETQYF
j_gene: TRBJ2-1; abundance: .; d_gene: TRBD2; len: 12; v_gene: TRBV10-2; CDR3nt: TGCGCCACCCTCGGGGGGGAAGGTGAGCAGTTCTTC; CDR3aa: CATLGGEGEQFF
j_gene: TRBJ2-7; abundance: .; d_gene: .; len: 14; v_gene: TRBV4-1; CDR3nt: TGCGCCAGCAGCCAACTCTACAGCCGCTACGAGCAGTACTTC; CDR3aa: CASSQLYSRYEQYF
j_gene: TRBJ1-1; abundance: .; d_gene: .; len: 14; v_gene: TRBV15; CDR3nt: TGTGCCACCAGCAGAGGCAGGGTGGGATCTGAAGCTTTCTTT; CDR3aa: CATSRGRVGSEAFF
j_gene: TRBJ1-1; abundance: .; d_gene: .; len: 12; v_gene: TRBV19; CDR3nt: TGTGCCAGTAGTACAGGGCCGGGGGGAGCTTTCTTT; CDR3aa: CASSTGPGGAFF
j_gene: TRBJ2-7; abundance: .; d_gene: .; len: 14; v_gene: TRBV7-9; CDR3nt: TGTGCCAGCAGCTTACCCTTTCGGGGAGACGAGCAGTACTTC; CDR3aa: CASSLPFRGDEQYF
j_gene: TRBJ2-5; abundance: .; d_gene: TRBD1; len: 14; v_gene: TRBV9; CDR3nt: TGTGCCAGCAGCGTGACAGGGTACCAAGAGACCCAGTACTTC; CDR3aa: CASSVTGYQETQYF
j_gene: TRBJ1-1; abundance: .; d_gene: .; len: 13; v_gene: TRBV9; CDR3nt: TGTGCCAGCAGCGTGGACAGTAACACTGAAGCTTTCTTT; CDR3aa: CASSVDSNTEAFF
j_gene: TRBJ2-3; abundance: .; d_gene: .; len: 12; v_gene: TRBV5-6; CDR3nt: TGTGCCAGCAGCAAAAGACTAGATGCGCAGTATTTT; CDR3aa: CASSKRLDAQYF
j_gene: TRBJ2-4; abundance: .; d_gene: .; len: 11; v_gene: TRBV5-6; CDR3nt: TGTGCCAGCAGCTCCCGGGAGATTCAGTACTTC; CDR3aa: CASSSREIQYF
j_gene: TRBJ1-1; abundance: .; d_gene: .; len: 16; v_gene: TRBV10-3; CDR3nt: TGTGCCAGCAGCGATATGTTGGCCTTAGGGGACACTGAAGCTTTCTTT; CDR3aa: CASSDMLALGDTEAFF
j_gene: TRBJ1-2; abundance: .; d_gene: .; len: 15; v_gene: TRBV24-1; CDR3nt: TGTGCCACCAGTGATTTGGGCTGGGCGTCCTATGGCTACACCTTC; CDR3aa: CATSDLGWASYGYTF
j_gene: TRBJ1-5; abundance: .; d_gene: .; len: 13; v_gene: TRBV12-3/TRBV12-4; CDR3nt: TGTGCCAGCAGTTGGGGACTAAATCAGCCCCAGCATTTT; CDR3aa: CASSWGLNQPQHF
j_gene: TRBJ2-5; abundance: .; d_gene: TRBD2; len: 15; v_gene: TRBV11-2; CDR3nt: TGTGCCAGCAGCTTATTCGGGGGGGCCTTAGAGACCCAGTACTTC; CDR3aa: CASSLFGGALETQYF
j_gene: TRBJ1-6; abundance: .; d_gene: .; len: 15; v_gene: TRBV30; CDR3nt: TGTGCCTGGACAAGAGAATCGCTCTATAATTCACCCCTCCACTTT; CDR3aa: CAWTRESLYNSPLHF
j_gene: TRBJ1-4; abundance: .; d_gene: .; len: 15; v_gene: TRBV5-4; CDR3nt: TGTGCCAGCAGCATGGGAAGTTCAGCTAATGAAAAACTGTTTTTT; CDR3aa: CASSMGSSANEKLFF
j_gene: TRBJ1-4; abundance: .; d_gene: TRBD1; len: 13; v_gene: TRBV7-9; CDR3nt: TGTGCCAGCAGCCGCGTTCAGGGGGTGGAACTGTTTTTT; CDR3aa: CASSRVQGVELFF
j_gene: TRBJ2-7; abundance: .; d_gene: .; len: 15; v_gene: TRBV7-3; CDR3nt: TGTGCCAGCAGCTTAATGTCAGGGGTAGGCTACGAGCAGTACTTC; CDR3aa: CASSLMSGVGYEQYF
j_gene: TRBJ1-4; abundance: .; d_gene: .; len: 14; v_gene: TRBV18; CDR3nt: TGTGCCAGCTCACCGGGGTCAGGGGAAGAAAAACTGTTTTTT; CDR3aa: CASSPGSGEEKLFF
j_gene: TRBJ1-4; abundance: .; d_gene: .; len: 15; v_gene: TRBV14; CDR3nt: TGTGCCAGCAGCCGCCTACAGGGAGCTAATGAAAAACTGTTTTTT; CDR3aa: CASSRLQGANEKLFF
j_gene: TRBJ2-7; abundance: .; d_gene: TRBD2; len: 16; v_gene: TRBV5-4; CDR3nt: TGTGCCAGCAGCTCCTCCCCGGCTAGCGGGGTATACGAGCAGTACTTC; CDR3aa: CASSSSPASGVYEQYF
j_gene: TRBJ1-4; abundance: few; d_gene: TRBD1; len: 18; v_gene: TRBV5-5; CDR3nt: TGTGCCAGCAGCCCTGACAGGGGTGAACCTGCGACTAATGAAAAACTGTTTTTT; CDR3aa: CASSPDRGEPATNEKLFF
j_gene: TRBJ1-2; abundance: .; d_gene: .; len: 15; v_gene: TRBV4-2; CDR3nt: TGTGCCAGCACCTATCAACAGGTTGCCCCCTATGGCTACACCTTC; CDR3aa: CASTYQQVAPYGYTF
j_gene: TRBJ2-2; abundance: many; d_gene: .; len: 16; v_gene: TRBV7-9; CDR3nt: TGTGCCAGCAGCTTTGGGGTCAGCGGAAACACCGGGGAGCTGTTTTTT; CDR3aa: CASSFGVSGNTGELFF
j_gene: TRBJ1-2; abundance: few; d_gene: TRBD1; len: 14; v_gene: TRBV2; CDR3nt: TGTGCCAGCGGTGGACAGGGGGCGGCGGGTGGCTACACCTTC; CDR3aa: CASGGQGAAGGYTF
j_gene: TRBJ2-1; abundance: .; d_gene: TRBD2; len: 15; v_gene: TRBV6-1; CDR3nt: TGTGCCAGCAGTGACAGGACTAGCGGGTACAATGAGCAGTTCTTC; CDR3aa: CASSDRTSGYNEQFF
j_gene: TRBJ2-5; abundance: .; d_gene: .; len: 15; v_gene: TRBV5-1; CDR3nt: TGCGCCAGCAGCTTGGGCAGGGCTGGTAAAGAGACCCAGTACTTC; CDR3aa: CASSLGRAGKETQYF
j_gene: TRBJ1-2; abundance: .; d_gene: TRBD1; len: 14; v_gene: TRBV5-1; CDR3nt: TGCGCCAGCACCGCACCCGGGACAGCCTATGGCTACACCTTC; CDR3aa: CASTAPGTAYGYTF
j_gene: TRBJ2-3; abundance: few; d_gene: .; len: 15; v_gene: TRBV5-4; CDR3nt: TGTGCCAGCAGCCTACCCGGAGGAGTGGGGGATACGCAGTATTTT; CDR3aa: CASSLPGGVGDTQYF
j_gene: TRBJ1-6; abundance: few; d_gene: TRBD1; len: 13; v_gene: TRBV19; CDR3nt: TGTGCCAGTAGACAGGGGTCCGAGTCACCCCTCCACTTT; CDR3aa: CASRQGSESPLHF
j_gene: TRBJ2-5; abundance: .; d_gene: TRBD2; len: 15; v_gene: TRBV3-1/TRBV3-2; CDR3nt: TGTGCCAGCAGCCAAGATGAAGCGGGGGATGAGACCCAGTACTTC; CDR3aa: CASSQDEAGDETQYF